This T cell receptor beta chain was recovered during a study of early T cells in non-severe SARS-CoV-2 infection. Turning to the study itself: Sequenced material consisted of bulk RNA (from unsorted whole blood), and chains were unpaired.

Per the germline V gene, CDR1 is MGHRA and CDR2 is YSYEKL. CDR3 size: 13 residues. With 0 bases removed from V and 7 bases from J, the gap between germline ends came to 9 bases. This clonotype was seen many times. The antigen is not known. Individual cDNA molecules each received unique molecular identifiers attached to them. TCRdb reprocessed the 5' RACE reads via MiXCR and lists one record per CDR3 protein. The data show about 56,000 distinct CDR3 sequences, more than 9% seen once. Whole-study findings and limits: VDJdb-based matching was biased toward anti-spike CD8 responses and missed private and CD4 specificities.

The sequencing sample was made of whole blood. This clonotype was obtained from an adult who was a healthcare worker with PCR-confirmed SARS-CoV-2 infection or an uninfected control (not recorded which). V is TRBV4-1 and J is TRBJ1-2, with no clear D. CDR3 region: CASSQDSRIGYTF. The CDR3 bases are TGCGCCAGCAGCCAAGATTCACGAATTGGCTACACCTTC.